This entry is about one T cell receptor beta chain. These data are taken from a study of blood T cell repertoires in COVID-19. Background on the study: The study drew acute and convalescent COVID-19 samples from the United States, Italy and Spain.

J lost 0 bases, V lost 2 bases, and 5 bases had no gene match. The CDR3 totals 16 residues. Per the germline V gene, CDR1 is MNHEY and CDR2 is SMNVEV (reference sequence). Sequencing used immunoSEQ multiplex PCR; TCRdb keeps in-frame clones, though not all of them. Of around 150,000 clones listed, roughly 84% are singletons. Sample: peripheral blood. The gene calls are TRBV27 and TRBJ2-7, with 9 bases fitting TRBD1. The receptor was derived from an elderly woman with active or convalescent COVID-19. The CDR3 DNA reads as TGTGCCAGCAGTTTAAAGGGACAGGGAATCTCCTACGAGCAGTACTTC. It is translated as CASSLKGQGISYEQYF.